The rows below give T cell receptor beta chains drawn from one sample of a study of shared clonotypes between healthy human individuals. TCRdb keeps only in-frame clones here, not all; method: immunoSEQ multiplex PCR. The sample has 850,000 to 1,100,000 clones, approximately 80% seen once. Material for sequencing was memory CD4+ T cells from PBMCs. Every receptor here comes from a man between 18 and 29 years old in good health. Some clones in this sample may be carry-over from other donors' samples. CDR3s include the opening cysteine and the closing phenylalanine or tryptophan. D genes are given only for firm matches. Clone sizes are given selectively: once, few, many, or a class where the clone is expanded.

V gene	J gene	D gene	clone size	CDR3 DNA	CDR3 protein
TRBV18	TRBJ1-5	-	few	TGTGCCAGCTCACCACAGGGTAGCAATCAGCCCCAGCATTTT	CASSPQGSNQPQHF
TRBV2	TRBJ2-7	TRBD1	few	TGTGCCAGCAGACGACAGGGATCCTCCTACGAGCAGTACTTC	CASRRQGSSYEQYF
TRBV6-5	TRBJ1-1	-	-	TGTGCCAGCAGTACGGGAGCTAGAAGAGGCACTGAAGCTTTCTTT	CASSTGARRGTEAFF
TRBV6-1	TRBJ1-5	-	-	TGTGCCAGCGAGCGGAATAGCAATCAGCCCCAGCATTTT	CASERNSNQPQHF
TRBV5-4	TRBJ2-7	-	-	TGTGCCAGCAGCTTGGGATACGGGAGCTACGAGCAGTACTTC	CASSLGYGSYEQYF
TRBV30	TRBJ1-1	-	-	TGTGCCTCGCAAATGAACACTGAAGCTTTCTTT	CASQMNTEAFF
TRBV5-1	TRBJ1-2	TRBD1	-	TGCGCCAGCAGCCTGGGGACAGGTGCCAACTATGGCTACACCTTC	CASSLGTGANYGYTF
TRBV7-3	TRBJ1-1	-	-	TGTGCCAGCAGCTCGGGGTCCCCGAGCACTGAAGCTTTCTTT	CASSSGSPSTEAFF
TRBV7-2	TRBJ2-1	-	-	TGTGCCAGCAGCACACGAGGGCCCTACAATGAGCAGTTCTTC	CASSTRGPYNEQFF
TRBV5-1	TRBJ1-2	-	-	TGCGCCAGCAGCTTGGACGGGACAAACTATGGCTACACCTTC	CASSLDGTNYGYTF
TRBV11-2	TRBJ2-1	-	many	TGTGCCAGCAGCTTAACAGGAGGCTACAATGAGCAGTTCTTC	CASSLTGGYNEQFF
TRBV5-4	TRBJ2-7	TRBD2	-	TGTGCCAGCAGCTTGGAATTAGCGGGAGCCCACGAGCAGTACTTC	CASSLELAGAHEQYF
TRBV2	TRBJ2-3	TRBD2	-	TGTGCCAGCAACCCTAGCGGGACTAGCACAGATACGCAGTATTTT	CASNPSGTSTDTQYF
TRBV28	TRBJ1-2	-	-	TGTGCCAGCAGCCCCGCTGAGGGGTACTATGGCTACACCTTC	CASSPAEGYYGYTF
TRBV7-3	TRBJ2-2	TRBD2	-	TGTGCCAGCAGCTCCTATGCTAGCGGGCCTAACGGGGCCGGGGAGCTGTTTTTT	CASSSYASGPNGAGELFF
TRBV18	TRBJ1-1	TRBD1	few	TGTGCCAGCTCACCCAAACAGACAGGGGCGGGGGAAGCTTTCTTT	CASSPKQTGAGEAFF
TRBV5-1	TRBJ2-5	TRBD1	-	TGCGCCAGCAGCCCGGGACAGCTCCAAGAGACCCAGTACTTC	CASSPGQLQETQYF
TRBV18	TRBJ2-3	-	-	TGTGCCAGCTCTACAGGGCAACAGTTCACAGATACGCAGTATTTT	CASSTGQQFTDTQYF
TRBV7-2	TRBJ2-7	-	many	TGTGCCAGCAGCTTTAGCCTGGCGGGCGCGTCCTACGAGCAGTACTTC	CASSFSLAGASYEQYF
TRBV28	TRBJ2-7	TRBD2	-	TGTGCCAGCAGTTCTGGACTAGCGGTTCCCTACGAGCAGTACTTC	CASSSGLAVPYEQYF
TRBV11-2	TRBJ2-2	-	-	TGTGCCAGCAGCTTAGGGCGGAGCACCGGGGAGCTGTTTTTT	CASSLGRSTGELFF
TRBV4-2	TRBJ2-2	TRBD2	-	TGTGCCAGCCGACTAGCGGGTGGATGGGGGGACACCGGGGAGCTGTTTTTT	CASRLAGGWGDTGELFF
TRBV5-1	TRBJ2-4	TRBD2	-	TGCGCCAGCAGCTTGGCGGGAGGGCGGAACATTCAGTACTTC	CASSLAGGRNIQYF
TRBV27	TRBJ1-2	-	-	TGTGCCAGCAGTTTATCGGTGCCACTCAACTATGGCTACACCTTC	CASSLSVPLNYGYTF
TRBV29-1	TRBJ2-3	-	-	TGCAGCGTCACGGACGGCACAGATACGCAGTATTTT	CSVTDGTDTQYF